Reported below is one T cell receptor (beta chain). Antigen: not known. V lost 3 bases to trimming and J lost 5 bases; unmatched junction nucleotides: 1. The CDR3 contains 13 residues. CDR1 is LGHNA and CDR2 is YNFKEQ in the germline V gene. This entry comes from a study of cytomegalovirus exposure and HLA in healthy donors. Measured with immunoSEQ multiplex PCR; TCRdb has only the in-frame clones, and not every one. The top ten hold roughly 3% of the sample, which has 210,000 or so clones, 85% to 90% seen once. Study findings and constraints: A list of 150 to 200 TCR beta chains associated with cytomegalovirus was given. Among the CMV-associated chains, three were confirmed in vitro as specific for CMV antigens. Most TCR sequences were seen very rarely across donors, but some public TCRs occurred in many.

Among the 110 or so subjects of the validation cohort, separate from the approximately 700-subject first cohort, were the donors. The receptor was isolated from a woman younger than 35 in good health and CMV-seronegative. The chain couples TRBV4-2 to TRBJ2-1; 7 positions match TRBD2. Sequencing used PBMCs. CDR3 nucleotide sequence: TGTGCCAGCAGCCAGGGACTAAACAATGAGCAGTTCTTC. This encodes CASSQGLNNEQFF.